The 3 T cell receptor beta chains presented below share a single source sample, sequenced in a study of T cell responses to AZD1222 COVID-19 vaccine. Assay used: immunoSEQ multiplex PCR; TCRdb lists only in-frame clones, some missing. The sample includes 120,000 to 150,000 clones, approximately 89% of them seen just once. The sequences come from peripheral blood, collected on day 0 of AZD1222 vaccination. These receptors were obtained from an adult in good health.

The CDR3: CASGPLYEQYF. The CDR3 coding sequence is TGTGCCAGCGGGCCTCTCTACGAGCAGTACTTC. V usage is TRBV2 and J usage is TRBJ2-7; D is unresolved. The CDR3 runs to 11 residues. Trimming removed 8 bases from V and 3 bases from J, with 8 bases in between. Germline assignment: CDR1 SNHLY and CDR2 FYNNEI.

The chain couples TRBV25-1 to TRBJ2-7, with TRBD2 as a possible D gene (7 bases). The CDR3 sequence is 11 residues long. Germline values: CDR1 MGHDK, CDR2 SYGVNS. This CDR3 is CAGGRGNEQYF. The CDR3 DNA sequence: TGTGCAGGGGGGAGGGGAAACGAGCAGTACTTC.

The chain uses TRBV4-3 and TRBJ2-7; a weak D match, TRBD2 (7 bases). The length of the CDR3 is 15 residues. The germline CDR1 and CDR2 sequences are LGHNA and YSLEER. V lost 0 bases to trimming and J lost 3 bases, with 12 bases between them. This chain's CDR3 is CASSQDWGGGYEQYF. CDR3 sequence (DNA): TGCGCCAGCAGCCAAGACTGGGGAGGGGGCTACGAGCAGTACTTC.